The clone carrying this TCR beta chain was detected only a few times. Its antigen is currently unknown. Naive CD4+ T cells were purified with Tregs depleted by CD25. Full-length variable regions came from constant-region reverse primers plus semi-nested Nested Universal Primer A PCR. TCRdb processed the 5' RACE reads anew with MiXCR; each CDR3 protein has one entry. The sample has about 11,000 distinct CDR3 sequences; 40% to 55% are singletons. Study results and caveats: The larger cohort examined one V-J beta rearrangement, not whole repertoires. Tumor memory CD4+ T cell TCR gene usage clustered with blood and lymph node memory CD4+ cells and lymph node naive CD4+ cells.

The ends were cut back, 5 bases at V and 4 bases at J, with 12 bases in the middle. The germline gives CDR1 SGHTA, CDR2 FQGNSA. This CDR3 comprises 13 residues. The sample consisted of tumor-infiltrating naive CD4+ T cells sorted from the breast tumor. Indicated subset: naive CD4+ T cells, CD4+CD45RA+CD25-. This TCR was recovered from a female donor with breast cancer. The chain is built from TRBV7-2 and TRBJ2-7; the D is unclear. CDR3 coding DNA: TGTGCCAGCAGCGCCCCCCCCAGGTACGAGCAGTACTTC. Protein product: CASSAPPRYEQYF.